These 20 T cell receptor beta chains were sequenced from one sample in a study of T cells in Graves' hyperthyroidism and ophthalmopathy. What was amplified from RNA transcripts were TCR beta CDR3 regions. When the TCR CDR3 underwent first-round RT-PCR, the HTBI primer set was used. TCRdb reprocessed the multiplex PCR reads via MiXCR and lists one record per CDR3 protein. Seen here are about 610,000 distinct CDR3 sequences, roughly 14% observed once, and the top ten hold 4.3%. The sequencing input was blood. These receptors originate from a woman aged 40 to 55 with Graves' ophthalmopathy.

The table lists this clonotype with a few counts. This chain connects TRBV20-1 to TRBJ1-5, with 7 bases lining up with TRBD1. Germline-derived CDR1 and CDR2 are DFQATT and SNEGSKA (reference sequence). The junction had 13 bases not matched to a gene; V was cut back by 6 bases and J by 5 bases. The CDR3 extends over 15 amino acids. This CDR3 is CSAKNRGLKDQPQHF. The CDR3 nucleotides are TGCAGTGCCAAGAACAGGGGTTTAAAAGATCAGCCCCAGCATTTT.

This clonotype was observed at least ten times. This sequence joins TRBV28 and TRBJ2-5, with D tentatively TRBD1 (5 bases). Deletions cut 3 bases from V and 3 bases from J, with 11 bases between. Germline CDR1 is MDHEN and CDR2 is SYDVKM. The CDR3 runs to 14 residues. This chain's CDR3 is CASSLLQGEETQYF. The CDR3 region has the DNA TGTGCCAGCAGTTTGTTGCAGGGTGAAGAGACCCAGTACTTC. Combining the CDR3 with reference TRBV28 and TRBJ2-5 gives the whole variable domain DVKVTQSSRYLVKRTGEKVFLECVQDMDHENMFWYRQDPGLGLRLIYFSYDVKMKEKGDIPEGYSVSREKKERFSLILESASTNQTSMYLCASSLLQGEETQYFGPGTRLLVL.

The sample holds many counts of this clonotype. This chain joins TRBV6-5 and TRBJ1-1; the D gene is possibly TRBD1 (6 bases). This CDR3 has 14 amino acids. The V and J ends lost 2 bases and 7 bases respectively, with 14 bases between them. The germline CDR1 and CDR2 sequences are MNHEY and SVGAGI. The CDR3 sequence: CASSYDRDTHEAFF. CDR3 bases: TGTGCCAGCAGTTACGACCGGGACACTCATGAAGCTTTCTTT.

This clonotype showed up just a few times. The chain uses TRBV30 and TRBJ1-2; D not resolved. CDR1 GTSNPN and CDR2 SVGIG come from the germline V gene (reference sequence). This CDR3 comprises 14 residues. Trimming shortened V by 3 bases and J by 6 bases, and 17 bases separated the two germline ends. CDR3 in amino acids: CAWRTLLQADGYTF. CDR3 sequence (DNA): TGTGCCTGGAGAACCCTTTTGCAGGCTGATGGCTACACCTTC.

This clonotype was seen repeatedly, ten times or more. The V call is TRBV6-5, the J call TRBJ2-7; perhaps TRBD2 as D (5 bases). Germline loops: CDR1 MNHEY, CDR2 SVGAGI. V was clipped by 2 bases and J by 2 bases, with 10 bases between them. The CDR3 covers 14 residues. CDR3 DNA: TGTGCCAGCAGTTACAACGGGGATCCCTACGAGCAGTACTTC. This sequence encodes CASSYNGDPYEQYF.

This clonotype was seen ten or more times. This rearrangement joins TRBV3-1 to TRBJ1-1, with 7 bases that match TRBD1. The CDR3 extends over 17 amino acids. CDR1 is LGHDT, CDR2 YNNKEL, per germline (reference sequence). V lost 2 bases to trimming and J lost 2 bases; unmatched junction nucleotides: 11. The CDR3: CASSQIPGQRINTEAFF. The DNA for the CDR3 is TGTGCCAGCAGCCAAATCCCGGGACAGAGAATTAACACTGAAGCTTTCTTT.

This rearrangement joins TRBV11-2 to TRBJ2-7; weak D call: TRBD1 (6 bases). The V gene's germline CDR1 is SGHAT and CDR2 FQNNGV. The ends were cut back, 2 bases at V and 3 bases at J, with 20 bases in the middle. There are 17 residues in the CDR3. CDR3 coding DNA: TGTGCCAGCAGCTTAAACCCGGACAGCCGTACATACTACGAGCAGTACTTC. This encodes CASSLNPDSRTYYEQYF.

This clonotype was counted between two and nine times. The genes are TRBV3-1 and TRBJ2-2, with D perhaps TRBD1 (7 bases). Trimming pared 4 bases from V and 0 bases from J, leaving 9 bases between. The CDR3 loop spans 15 amino acids. Germline CDR1 and CDR2: LGHDT and YNNKEL (reference sequence). As DNA, the CDR3 is TGTGCCAGCAGCCGCGGGACAGCGAACACCGGGGAGCTGTTTTTT. Residues: CASSRGTANTGELFF.

The genes are TRBV29-1 and TRBJ2-7; 9 nucleotides line up with TRBD2. V dropped 4 bases and J dropped 0; count of bases not matched to a gene: 13. Germline lookup yields CDR1 SQVTM and CDR2 ANQGSEA. This CDR3 contains 17 residues. This CDR3 is CSVGSGPQLAGSYEQYF. The DNA of the CDR3 is TGCAGCGTTGGGAGTGGGCCACAACTAGCGGGCTCCTACGAGCAGTACTTC.

This clonotype was counted ten times or more. The rearrangement links TRBV4-1 to TRBJ2-5; D might be TRBD1 or TRBD2, each matching 5 bases. The CDR3 length is 17 residues. V gave up 4 bases and J gave up 4 bases, with 22 bases separating them. The V gene's germline CDR1 is MGHRA and CDR2 YSYEKL. The CDR3 DNA reads TGCGCCAGCAGCCGGGGTGATTTGGGGGATTTAGGAGAGACCCAGTACTTC. Translation gives CASSRGDLGDLGETQYF.

This chain joins TRBV27 and TRBJ2-5, with D possibly TRBD1 on 7 matching bases. Trimming took off 6 bases at V and 1 base at J, with 21 bases between the two ends. The CDR3 is 17 amino acids. Germline CDR1 MNHEY, CDR2 SMNVEV (reference sequence). The CDR3 sequence: CASSRRRGLRLQETQYF. Here the CDR3 DNA reads TGTGCCAGCAGCCGAAGGAGGGGGCTACGGCTCCAAGAGACCCAGTACTTC.

This clonotype was picked up many times. The chain couples TRBV7-2 to TRBJ2-1; D uncertain. Germline loops: CDR1 SGHTA, CDR2 FQGNSA. The ends were cut back, 6 bases at V and 3 bases at J, with 3 bases in the middle. CDR3 length equals 11 residues. The DNA for the CDR3 is TGTGCCAGCAGGTTCTACAATGAGCAGTTCTTC. Translation gives CASRFYNEQFF.

This clonotype was recorded at least ten times. The chain is built from TRBV28 and TRBJ1-5; D may be TRBD1 (6 bases). There are 14 residues in the CDR3. Germline CDR1 and CDR2: MDHEN and SYDVKM. V lost 7 bases, J lost 2 bases, and 12 bases lay in between. In DNA, the CDR3 is TGTGCCAGCATCCATGGGGGGCGCAATCAGCCCCAGCATTTT. It codes for CASIHGGRNQPQHF.

This clonotype was detected only once. J is TRBJ2-7 and V is TRBV20-1, with 8 bases identical to TRBD2. Germline V gene sequence: CDR1 DFQATT, CDR2 SNEGSKA (reference sequence). The CDR3 runs to 12 residues. Trimming took 3 bases from V and 4 from J; bases not matched to a gene: 2. The CDR3 is CSASPSGYEQYF. The CDR3 DNA is TGCAGTGCTAGCCCTAGCGGGTACGAGCAGTACTTC.

This clonotype was found many times. This sequence joins TRBV12-3 or TRBV12-4 and TRBJ1-1; no clear D gene. V was pared by 0 bases and J by 4 bases, with 12 bases between. The CDR3 loop spans 15 amino acids. The CDR3 sequence: CASSLAHLGSTEAFF. The CDR3 nucleotides are TGTGCCAGCAGTTTAGCGCATCTGGGTAGCACTGAAGCTTTCTTT.

This clonotype was observed at least ten times. This rearrangement joins TRBV12-3 or TRBV12-4 to TRBJ2-7; D not certain. V was clipped by 3 bases and J by 3 bases, with 12 bases between them. The CDR3 sequence is 14 residues long. This CDR3 reads CASSFALENYEQYF. CDR3 in DNA: TGTGCCAGCAGTTTCGCGCTAGAGAACTACGAGCAGTACTTC.

V gene TRBV29-1 combines with J gene TRBJ2-2, with D possibly TRBD1 on 6 matching bases. The length of the CDR3 is 15 residues. V was trimmed by 6 bases and J by 6 bases, leaving 20 bases between them. Germline V gene lookup returns CDR1 SQVTM and CDR2 ANQGSEA. CDR3 in amino acids: CSVEIRGGYSGELFF. The CDR3 DNA follows: TGCAGCGTCGAAATTAGAGGGGGTTATTCCGGGGAGCTGTTTTTT.

This clonotype showed up many times. CDR3 in DNA: TGCGCCAGCAGTGAGGGGGCTGGAGAGACCCAGTACTTC. This translates into CASSEGAGETQYF. The chain recombines TRBV10-1 with TRBJ2-5; D possibly corresponds to TRBD1 (5 bases). With 2 bases removed from V and 4 bases from J, the gap between germline ends came to 8 bases. Germline V gene lookup returns CDR1 WNHNN and CDR2 SYGVQD (reference sequence). CDR3 length: 13 residues.

This clonotype showed up many times. The genes are TRBV20-1 and TRBJ1-5; D not resolved. The length of the CDR3 is 12 residues. CDR1 DFQATT and CDR2 SNEGSKA come from the germline V gene (reference sequence). V was trimmed by 5 bases and J by 5 bases, leaving 10 bases between them. In DNA, the CDR3 is TGCAGTGCTGGGCTAGGCGATCAGCCCCAGCATTTT. Translating gives CSAGLGDQPQHF.

The sample holds many counts of this clonotype. The V gene is TRBV28, the J gene TRBJ1-5; 7 positions agree with TRBD1. There are 13 residues in the CDR3. CDR1 and CDR2 (germline): MDHEN, SYDVKM. The V gene end was trimmed by 8 bases and the J gene end by 6 bases; junction bases not matched to a gene: 7. The CDR3 loop is CASSEAGGQPQHF. CDR3 bases: TGTGCCAGCTCGGAGGCAGGGGGTCAGCCCCAGCATTTT.